Listed here are 17 T cell receptor beta chains from one sample, sequenced in a study of cytomegalovirus exposure and HLA in healthy donors (dated 2017 in TCRdb). The library was generated by the immunoSEQ multiplex PCR assay. For the multiplex PCR, a mixture combining 60 forward primers for TCR Vbeta segments and 13 reverse primers for TCR Jbeta segments was used. TCRdb stores this immuneACCESS table with in-frame sequences only. Part of the clones is absent; in the studies checked, under half of the shortfall reflects unresolved V genes, and no reason is known for the rest. The sample data list 150,000 to 200,000 clones, and more than 75% of these were observed just once. The ten largest clones capture more than 1.4% of the sample. Sample: PBMCs. These receptors all come from a male donor in good health and CMV-seronegative.

V usage is TRBV7-9 and J usage is TRBJ1-6, with D perhaps TRBD1 (6 bases). Per germline, CDR1 SEHNR and CDR2 FQNEAQ (reference sequence). Trimming cost V 5 bases and J 1 base, with 12 bases left between them. This CDR3 is built from 16 residues. CDR3 bases: TGTGCCAGCAGCCTGGGGGGGGCTTCCTATAATTCACCCCTCCACTTT. Protein sequence: CASSLGGASYNSPLHF.

In its sample, this clone was seen a few times. V and J are TRBV19 and TRBJ2-3; 9 bases map to TRBD1. This CDR3 is built from 15 residues. The germline gives CDR1 LNHDA, CDR2 SQIVND (reference sequence). The ends lost 5 bases at V and 5 bases at J; junction bases unmatched: 8. CDR3 DNA: TGTGCCAGTAGTGGTACAGGGGGCGCGGGAGATACGCAGTATTTT. Amino acids: CASSGTGGAGDTQYF.

This rearrangement joins TRBV10-3 to TRBJ1-3; a possible D gene is TRBD1 (5 bases). CDR1 ENHRY and CDR2 SYGVKD come from the germline V gene. The CDR3 contains 17 residues. Trimming took 3 bases from V and 0 from J, leaving 15 bases between them. This CDR3 reads CAISDPLNRYSGNTIYF. Written as DNA, the CDR3 is TGTGCCATCAGTGACCCATTGAACAGGTACTCTGGAAACACCATATATTTT.

The chain uses TRBV18 and TRBJ2-7; D perhaps matches TRBD1 (8 bases). Germline CDR1 KGHSH, CDR2 LQKENI. This CDR3 is 16 amino acids long. V lost 9 bases to trimming and J lost 1 base, with 22 bases between them. The chain's CDR3 is CASSIGQGGGSYEQYF. CDR3 sequence (DNA): TGTGCCAGTTCTATCGGACAGGGAGGGGGGTCCTACGAGCAGTACTTC.

The rearrangement links TRBV5-6 to TRBJ2-6, with D tentatively TRBD1 (6 bases). The germline V gene has CDR1 SGHDT and CDR2 YYEEEE. The CDR3 has 17 amino acids. V was trimmed by 3 bases and J by 0 bases, leaving 13 bases between them. The CDR3 protein is CASSYRVTISGANVLTF. CDR3 nucleotides: TGTGCCAGCAGCTACAGGGTTACCATCTCTGGGGCCAACGTCCTGACTTTC.

This rearrangement joins TRBV11-2 to TRBJ1-6; 10 bases map to TRBD1. CDR3 length: 18 amino acids. CDR1 is SGHAT, CDR2 FQNNGV, per germline. V trimming: 4 bases; J trimming: 2 bases; junction bases outside the gene matches: 8. DNA for the CDR3: TGTGCCAGCAGCTCACTACCGGGACAGGGGCCCTATAATTCACCCCTCCACTTT. It translates to CASSSLPGQGPYNSPLHF.

The V and J genes are TRBV5-8 and TRBJ1-1, with 8 bases lining up with TRBD1. The germline V gene encodes CDR1 SGHTS and CDR2 YDEGEE. CDR3 length equals 14 residues. The junction had 6 bases not matched to a gene; V was cut back by 4 bases and J by 4 bases. CDR3 DNA sequence: TGTGCCAGCAGCCCCAGGGGGCGCGGCACTGAAGCTTTCTTT. It encodes CASSPRGRGTEAFF. The entire variable domain, with the rest obtained from reference TRBV5-8 and TRBJ1-1, is as follows: EAGVTQSPTHLIKTRGQQATLRCSPISGHTSVYWYQQALGLGLQFLLWYDEGEERNRGNFPPRFSGRQFPNYSSELNVNALELEDSALYLCASSPRGRGTEAFFGQGTRLTVV.

The chain is built from TRBV6-5 and TRBJ1-1; D ambiguous. Per germline, CDR1 MNHEY and CDR2 SVGAGI. The CDR3 extends over 12 amino acids. V dropped 5 bases and J dropped 7 bases, with 11 bases sitting between them. CDR3 nucleotide sequence: TGTGCCAGCAGTGTCTTAGCTGGTGAAGCTTTCTTT. It encodes CASSVLAGEAFF.

V gene TRBV9 combines with J gene TRBJ2-7, with TRBD1 matching over 8 bases. The length of the CDR3 is 16 residues. Trimming cost V 0 bases and J 5 bases; bases outside gene matches: 10. CDR1 and CDR2 from the germline V gene are SGDLS and YYNGEE. Here the CDR3 DNA reads TGTGCCAGCAGCGTAGATGTACGTGACAGGGGCAACGAGCAGTACTTC. Translated, it gives CASSVDVRDRGNEQYF. Full variable domain (rest looked up from reference TRBV9 and TRBJ2-7): DSGVTQTPKHLITATGQRVTLRCSPRSGDLSVYWYQQSLDQGLQFLIQYYNGEERAKGNILERFSAQQFPDLHSELNLSSLELGDSALYFCASSVDVRDRGNEQYFGPGTRLTVT.

This chain links TRBV11-2 with TRBJ2-7, with 7 bases identical to TRBD2. Looked up from germline, CDR1 is SGHAT and CDR2 is FQNNGV. The CDR3 runs 14 residues. V lost 6 bases and J lost 0; bases outside the gene matches: 5. DNA of the CDR3: TGTGCCAGCAGGGGAGGGTCCCGCTCCTACGAGCAGTACTTC. It codes for CASRGGSRSYEQYF.

This CDR3 is CAISEPGGGQPQHF. CDR3 DNA: TGTGCCATCAGTGAACCAGGGGGCGGTCAGCCCCAGCATTTT. This chain uses TRBV10-3 with TRBJ1-5; the match to TRBD1 covers 8 bases. The CDR3 consists of 14 residues. The germline CDR1 and CDR2 sequences are ENHRY and SYGVKD. Trimming at V came to 3 bases and at J to 6 bases, leaving 4 bases not matched to a gene.

The V and J genes are TRBV10-1 and TRBJ2-5, with 8 bases aligning to TRBD1. TRBJ2-7 matches the DNA end more closely, so the J call is doubtful. This CDR3 has 16 residues. CDR1 is WNHNN and CDR2 is SYGVQD in the germline V gene (reference sequence). The CDR3 DNA sequence: TGCGCCAGCAGTGAGTCGATGGGACAGGCCTCCTACGAGCAGTACTTC. Its protein product is CASSESMGQASYEQYF.

The chain carries TRBV19 and TRBJ2-1; 8 bases line up with TRBD2. V shed 6 bases and J 3 bases; nucleotides not matched to a gene: 4. Germline V CDR1 and CDR2: LNHDA, SQIVND (reference sequence). The CDR3 contains 14 residues. CDR3 protein: CASSPSGYYNEQFF. CDR3 nucleotide sequence: TGTGCCAGTAGCCCTAGCGGGTACTACAATGAGCAGTTCTTC.

V and J are TRBV5-1 and TRBJ2-7, with TRBD1 as a possible D gene (5 bases). The CDR3 is 14 amino acids. The V end lost 1 base, the J end lost 3 bases, and 11 bases lay between the germline ends. Per the germline V gene, CDR1 is SGHRS and CDR2 is YFSETQ. CDR3 protein: CASSLRGPYYEQYF. As DNA, the CDR3 is TGCGCCAGCAGCTTGAGGGGCCCCTACTACGAGCAGTACTTC.

The sample holds one count of this clone. The J gene is TRBJ2-5, the V gene TRBV4-1; 9 bases fit TRBD2. Germline lookup yields CDR1 MGHRA and CDR2 YSYEKL. The junction had 8 bases not matched to a gene; V was cut back by 0 bases and J by 3 bases. This CDR3 comprises 17 residues. The CDR3 is CASSQDVGLASEETQYF. CDR3 coding DNA: TGCGCCAGCAGCCAAGATGTGGGACTAGCATCGGAAGAGACCCAGTACTTC.

The rearrangement joins TRBV25-1 to TRBJ1-4; TRBD1 aligns across 10 bases. After removal of 6 bases from V and 8 bases from J, the junction contained 3 bases not matched to a gene. CDR1 and CDR2 (germline): MGHDK, SYGVNS. This CDR3 is built from 13 residues. The CDR3 DNA reads TGTGCCAGCAGGGGACAGGGGACGGAAAAACTGTTTTTT. Amino acids: CASRGQGTEKLFF.

The rearrangement uses TRBV28 and TRBJ1-1; no clear D. V was trimmed by 8 bases and J by 1 base, leaving 8 bases between them. CDR1 is MDHEN and CDR2 is SYDVKM in the germline V gene. The CDR3 length is 12 residues. The CDR3 nucleotides read TGTGCCAGCGGCCCGGGGAACACTGAAGCTTTCTTT. Protein product: CASGPGNTEAFF.